The 27 T cell receptor beta chains in this list originate from one sample, sequenced in a study of Graves' ophthalmopathy and Graves' hyperthyroidism. The sequenced template was RNA, covering the TCR beta CDR3 region. RT-PCR with HTBI primers came first, then second-round multiplex PCR. Using its own MiXCR run on the multiplex PCR reads, TCRdb lists one record per CDR3 protein. The profile shows about 1.2 million distinct CDR3 sequences, about 38% of them singletons. Sequencing input: peripheral blood or thyroid tissue (not recorded which). All receptors derive from an adult man with Graves' hyperthyroidism.

As to this clonotype: A much larger clone sits a single nucleotide away, making a read error possible. This chain links TRBV29-1 with TRBJ1-4, with D perhaps TRBD1 (5 bases). Germline lookup yields CDR1 SQVTM and CDR2 ANQGSEA. The CDR3 is 13 amino acids. CDR3 residues: CSTRSGPGERLFF. As DNA, the CDR3 is TGCAGCACCCGCTCGGGGCCGGGGGAAAGACTGTTTTTT. The complete variable domain, with remaining parts taken from reference TRBV29-1 and TRBJ1-4, reads SAVISQKPSRDICQRGTSLTIQCQVDSQVTMMFWYRQQPGQSLTLIATANQGSEATYESGFVIDKFPISRPNLTFSTLTVSNMSPEDSSIYLCSTRSGPGERLFFGSGTQLSVL.

The table lists this clonotype with many counts. The J gene is TRBJ2-2, the V gene TRBV20-1, with D uncertain. The ends were cut back, 1 base at V and 2 bases at J, with 8 bases in the middle. The CDR3 has 14 residues. CDR1 and CDR2 (germline): DFQATT, SNEGSKA (reference sequence). As DNA, the CDR3 is TGCAGTGCTAGAGGGCCGATAAACACCGGGGAGCTGTTTTTT. It codes for CSARGPINTGELFF.

The V gene is TRBV28, the J gene TRBJ2-5, with D possibly called TRBD1 or TRBD2 (7 bases each). The CDR3 has 13 residues. The V gene's germline CDR1 is MDHEN and CDR2 SYDVKM. The V end lost 6 bases, the J end lost 9 bases, and 17 bases lay between the germline ends. The CDR3 sequence: CASSRQGGEAQYF. The CDR3 coding sequence is TGTGCCAGCAGCAGACAGGGAGGGGAGGCCCAGTACTTC.

There are many counts of this clonotype. The gene calls are TRBV7-9 and TRBJ2-7; 14 bases map to TRBD2. V lost 3 bases to trimming and J lost 2 bases; unmatched junction nucleotides: 0. The CDR3 runs to 15 residues. Germline assignment: CDR1 SEHNR and CDR2 FQNEAQ (reference sequence). The CDR3 protein is CASSLTSGGAYEQYF. CDR3 coding DNA: TGTGCCAGCAGCTTGACTAGCGGGGGGGCCTACGAGCAGTACTTC. The full variable domain, completed using reference TRBV7-9 and TRBJ2-7, is DTGVSQNPRHKITKRGQNVTFRCDPISEHNRLYWYRQTLGQGPEFLTYFQNEAQLEKSRLLSDRFSAERPKGSFSTLEIQRTEQGDSAMYLCASSLTSGGAYEQYFGPGTRLTVT.

This clonotype was seen a handful of times. This chain links TRBV25-1 with TRBJ2-7; D call uncertain. This CDR3 contains 16 residues. Trimming cost V 5 bases and J 7 bases, with 24 bases left between them. Germline-derived CDR1 and CDR2 are MGHDK and SYGVNS. The CDR3 nucleotides read TGTGCCAGCAGTTACTCCGCCGGCCCCCCTTACAATGAGCAGTACTTC. The encoded protein is CASSYSAGPPYNEQYF.

On this clonotype itself: Since a much larger clone is just one base distant, this may be a read error. This chain connects TRBV9 to TRBJ1-1, with D possibly matching TRBD1 (5 bases). The V end was cut by 4 bases, the J end by 4 bases, with 14 bases between. The CDR3 is 14 residues long. The V gene's germline CDR1 is SGDLS and CDR2 YYNGEE. CDR3 protein: CASSLGPRSTEAFF. Written as DNA, the CDR3 is TGTGCCAGCAGCTTGGGACCGAGGAGCACTGAAGCTTTCTTT.

The chain joins TRBV15 to TRBJ2-2; TRBD1 aligns across 9 bases. CDR1 LNHNV and CDR2 YYDKDF come from the germline V gene (reference sequence). The CDR3 extends over 11 amino acids. V dropped 3 bases and J dropped 13; count of bases not matched to a gene: 0. CDR3 nucleotide sequence: TGTGCCACCAGCAGGGACAGGGGGCTGTTTTTT. It codes for CATSRDRGLFF.

In its sample, this clonotype was seen a few times. The chain employs TRBV4-2 and TRBJ2-7, with TRBD2 matching over 7 bases. The V gene's germline CDR1 is LGHNA and CDR2 YNFKEQ. The V and J ends lost 4 bases and 3 bases, in that order; junction bases with no gene match: 12. This CDR3 spans 16 amino acids. The CDR3 DNA reads as TGTGCCAGCAGCCCCTACCCCCAGCGGGGAAGCTACGAGCAGTACTTC. It codes for CASSPYPQRGSYEQYF.

Many counts were recorded for this clonotype. The gene calls are TRBV12-3 or TRBV12-4 and TRBJ1-6; 11 positions match TRBD1. The CDR3 consists of 17 residues. J was trimmed by 6 bases and V by 3 bases; bases with no gene match: 7. In DNA form, the CDR3 reads TGTGCCAGCAGTTTCCCCTCCGGGACAGGGGGTAATTCACCCCTCCACTTT. Amino acid sequence: CASSFPSGTGGNSPLHF.

In its sample, this clonotype was seen many times. This chain uses TRBV5-8 with TRBJ1-6, with D perhaps matching TRBD1 (6 bases). Germline assignment: CDR1 SGHTS and CDR2 YDEGEE. The CDR3 runs to 15 residues. Trimming removed 4 bases at V and 6 bases at J, with 14 bases between. CDR3 sequence: CASSTQGVLNSPLHF. CDR3 in DNA: TGTGCCAGCAGCACACAGGGAGTCCTTAATTCACCCCTCCACTTT.

This clonotype was detected many times. The CDR3 here is CASSFRRDRYEQYF. The CDR3 nucleotides are TGTGCCAGCAGCTTTCGGCGGGACCGCTACGAGCAGTACTTC. The chain has TRBV7-2 and TRBJ2-7; a weak D match, TRBD2 (6 bases). Germline CDR1 reads SGHTA; CDR2 reads FQGNSA. The CDR3 extends over 14 amino acids. Trimming took off 3 bases at V and 3 bases at J, with 12 bases between the two ends.

J is TRBJ1-2 and V is TRBV20-1; the match to TRBD1 covers 9 bases. The CDR3 sequence is 17 residues long. Germline V gene data show CDR1 as DFQATT and CDR2 as SNEGSKA (reference sequence). The ends lost 0 bases at V and 2 bases at J; junction bases unmatched: 10. CDR3 coding DNA: TGCAGTGCTAGAGAAACAGGGGGCAGCCGGATAAACTATGGCTACACCTTC. It codes for CSARETGGSRINYGYTF.

At least ten counts were recorded for this clonotype. The chain is built from TRBV9 and TRBJ2-7, with unresolved D. Deletions cut 4 bases from V and 2 bases from J, with 7 bases between. This CDR3 is built from 12 residues. CDR1 and CDR2 from the germline V gene are SGDLS and YYNGEE. The CDR3 nucleotides read TGTGCCAGCAGCCATAACACCTACGAGCAGTACTTC. Its protein is CASSHNTYEQYF. The whole variable domain, remainder taken from reference TRBV9 and TRBJ2-7, is DSGVTQTPKHLITATGQRVTLRCSPRSGDLSVYWYQQSLDQGLQFLIQYYNGEERAKGNILERFSAQQFPDLHSELNLSSLELGDSALYFCASSHNTYEQYFGPGTRLTVT.

This clonotype was detected ten times or more. This rearrangement joins TRBV7-2 to TRBJ2-7, with TRBD1 matching over 9 bases. The trim removed 5 bases at V and 6 bases at J, leaving 8 bases unmatched. The CDR3 is made up of 14 amino acids. Per the germline V gene, CDR1 is SGHTA and CDR2 is FQGNSA. The CDR3 here is CASSPGQGTREQYF. CDR3 bases: TGTGCCAGCAGCCCAGGACAGGGGACACGCGAGCAGTACTTC.

The CDR3 spells CASSLEGDSKSTGELFF. In nucleotides, the CDR3 is TGCGCCAGCAGCCTAGAGGGGGACAGCAAAAGCACCGGGGAGCTGTTTTTT. The chain couples TRBV4-3 to TRBJ2-2, with 7 bases matching TRBD1. Unmatched junction bases numbered 12, after V lost 4 bases and J lost 4 bases. Germline lookup yields CDR1 LGHNA and CDR2 YSLEER. CDR3 size: 17 residues.

In its sample, this clonotype was seen a few times. The chain is built from TRBV6-5 and TRBJ2-7; D not resolved. The CDR3 covers 13 residues. Germline V gives CDR1 MNHEY, CDR2 SVGAGI. Trimming pared 2 bases from V and 2 bases from J, leaving 7 bases between. The CDR3, as DNA: TGTGCCAGCAGTTACGGGCAGCCCTACGAGCAGTACTTC. This gives the protein CASSYGQPYEQYF.

At least ten counts were recorded for this clonotype. The rearrangement links TRBV2 to TRBJ1-4; 8 bases align to TRBD1. After removal of 2 bases from V and 7 bases from J, the junction contained 6 bases not matched to a gene. This CDR3 is 15 amino acids long. Germline V CDR1 and CDR2: SNHLY, FYNNEI. CDR3 sequence: CASSESETGAEKLFF. In DNA form, the CDR3 reads TGTGCCAGCAGTGAATCGGAGACAGGGGCTGAAAAACTGTTTTTT.

This chain connects TRBV7-4 to TRBJ2-5; D is perhaps TRBD1 (6 bases). With 7 bases removed from V and 2 bases from J, the gap between germline ends came to 23 bases. CDR1 is SGHVT and CDR2 is SQSDAQ in the germline V gene. CDR3 length: 17 residues. CDR3 protein: CASTNPLRGRQQETQYF. The CDR3 nucleotides read TGTGCCAGCACCAACCCCCTCAGGGGCAGGCAGCAAGAGACCCAGTACTTC.

Turning to this clonotype: The CDR3 ends on some other residue instead of the conserved phenylalanine or tryptophan, so this is likely a read error. The limits of the CDR3 on the DNA are not certain, so only TCRdb's listed CDR3 is given. This chain joins TRBV29-1 and TRBJ1-1; the table assigns TRBD1, which was not confirmed against the DNA. The CDR3 comprises 8 residues, both ends counted. In germline, CDR1 is SQVTM, CDR2 ANQGSEA. CDR3 region: CSVDGGLS.

In this sample, this clonotype turned up many times. The chain uses TRBV7-2 and TRBJ2-5; perhaps D is TRBD1 or TRBD2 (5 bases each). The CDR3 extends over 15 amino acids. Per germline, CDR1 SGHTA and CDR2 FQGNSA. V lost 4 bases to trimming and J lost 7 bases, with 19 bases between them. CDR3 loop: CASSSWDGLWGTQYF. CDR3 nucleotides: TGTGCCAGCAGCTCCTGGGACGGCCTTTGGGGGACCCAGTACTTC.

This clonotype was counted between two and nine times. The chain carries TRBV4-2 and TRBJ2-7; 12 bases agree with TRBD2. After removal of 1 base from V and 6 bases from J, the junction contained 7 bases not matched to a gene. The CDR3 spans 16 residues. Germline CDR1 is LGHNA and CDR2 is YNFKEQ. The CDR3 is CASSQVLAGGPGEQYF. The DNA for the CDR3 is TGTGCCAGCAGCCAAGTTCTAGCGGGAGGGCCGGGCGAGCAGTACTTC.

The chain uses TRBV24-1 and TRBJ1-4, with a tentative D call TRBD1 (6 bases). Trimming pared 6 bases from V and 4 bases from J, leaving 17 bases between. The CDR3 has 16 amino acids. CDR1 is KGHDR, CDR2 SFDVKD, per germline. CDR3 sequence reads: CATSSGLGQLNEKLFF. For the CDR3, the DNA is TGTGCCACCAGTAGTGGACTAGGACAGCTTAATGAAAAACTGTTTTTT.

This clonotype was seen only a few times. The chain carries TRBV5-1 and TRBJ2-2, with 7 positions matching TRBD1. The V segment lost 5 bases and the J segment 8 bases; nucleotides outside the gene matches: 6. CDR1 SGHRS and CDR2 YFSETQ come from the germline V gene. The CDR3 has 13 amino acids. The CDR3 protein is CASRKTGQGELFF. The CDR3 nucleotides read TGCGCCAGCAGAAAAACGGGACAGGGGGAGCTGTTTTTT.

To note about this clonotype: At one end, the junction sequence differs from germline, possibly due to a read error. The rearrangement joins TRBV7-9 to TRBJ1-6; tentative D call: TRBD1 (6 bases). This CDR3 has 15 residues. Germline V gives CDR1 SEHNR, CDR2 FQNEAQ (reference sequence). CDR3 amino acids: CAGSGSRGADSPLHF. For the CDR3, the DNA is TGTGCCGGCAGCGGTAGCCGGGGGGCAGATTCACCCCTCCACTTT.

V and J are TRBV15 and TRBJ1-2; TRBD1 matches at 11 bases. The CDR3 has 13 residues. Looked up from germline, CDR1 is LNHNV and CDR2 is YYDKDF (reference sequence). V was pared by 8 bases and J by 4 bases, with 3 bases of the junction left unmatched. The CDR3 sequence is CATGQGASYGYTF. The DNA of the CDR3 is TGTGCCACCGGACAGGGGGCGAGCTATGGCTACACCTTC.

This clonotype has a count of ten or more. The rearrangement uses TRBV15 and TRBJ1-2; D possibly corresponds to TRBD1 (5 bases). The CDR3 spans 14 residues. Germline assignment: CDR1 LNHNV and CDR2 YYDKDF (reference sequence). V lost 5 bases, J lost 7 bases, and 17 bases lay in between. CDR3 nucleotide sequence: TGTGCCACCAGCGGAGTTAGCAGGGCTGGTGGCTACACCTTC. Amino acid sequence: CATSGVSRAGGYTF.

This clonotype appeared many times. The genes are TRBV11-2 and TRBJ1-3, with D possibly being TRBD1 (6 bases). Germline V gene lookup returns CDR1 SGHAT and CDR2 FQNNGV. The CDR3 has 15 residues. The V gene lost 5 bases and the J gene lost 1 base, with 12 bases spanning the gap. CDR3 DNA: TGTGCCAGCAGCCAACAGGGTGGGTCTGGAAACACCATATATTTT. Encoded protein: CASSQQGGSGNTIYF.